This T cell receptor beta chain was captured in a study of T cell responses to AZD1222 COVID-19 vaccine. The study's findings and limits: White British ancestry dominated among donors, who included more females, and clonal diversity was possibly underestimated. Nearly half of spike-specific TCRs reportedly go after variant regions that carry no mutations.

The trim removed 4 bases at V and 4 bases at J, leaving 7 bases unmatched. In germline, CDR1 is LGHDT, CDR2 YNNKEL (reference sequence). The CDR3 extends over 15 amino acids. This clone appeared once. Its matching antigen is unknown. TCRdb's table, derived via immunoSEQ multiplex PCR, lists solely in-frame clones and lacks some. The sample contains some 120,000 clones, 86% of which appear only once. Sequencing used peripheral blood, obtained on day 0 of AZD1222 vaccination. The chain has TRBV3-1 (or the pseudogene TRBV3-2) and TRBJ2-7; 10 bases align to TRBD1. The sequence derives from an adult in good health. CDR3 coding DNA: TGTGCCAGCAGCCCTTGGCCGGGACAGGGGTACGAGCAGTACTTC. Translation gives CASSPWPGQGYEQYF.